This entry lists 15 T cell receptor beta chains sequenced from one sample in a study of cytomegalovirus exposure and HLA in healthy donors. The PCR employed 60 Vbeta primers together with 13 Jbeta primers. Data came from immunoSEQ multiplex PCR; TCRdb stores just in-frame clones and leaves some out. The data show about 160,000 clones, over 80% seen once. The sample was PBMCs. These receptors were taken from a woman in her late teens or twenties in good health and CMV-seronegative.

J is TRBJ2-3 and V is TRBV11-2; TRBD2 matches 7 bases. Germline CDR1 and CDR2: SGHAT and FQNNGV. After removal of 3 bases from V and 1 base from J, the junction contained 7 bases not matched to a gene. The CDR3 is 16 amino acids. The CDR3 DNA is TGTGCCAGCAGCTTCTCGAACGCGGGGGGCACAGATACGCAGTATTTT. Amino acids: CASSFSNAGGTDTQYF.

The J gene is TRBJ2-2, the V gene TRBV2, with 7 bases fitting TRBD1. Germline V lookup: CDR1 SNHLY, CDR2 FYNNEI. CDR3 length equals 15 residues. V shed 10 bases, J shed 7 bases, and the junction held 15 bases outside the gene matches. Here the CDR3 reads CATQRGQGEGGELFF. In DNA, the CDR3 is TGTGCCACCCAACGAGGGCAGGGGGAAGGCGGGGAGCTGTTTTTT.

The DNA for the CDR3 is TGTGCCAGCAGTACAGGGGCGTCGATCACTGAAGCTTTCTTT. This translates into CASSTGASITEAFF. The rearrangement links TRBV6-5 to TRBJ1-1, with 7 positions matching TRBD1. The CDR3 sequence is 14 residues long. Germline CDR1 and CDR2: MNHEY and SVGAGI. After removal of 5 bases from V and 4 bases from J, the junction contained 7 bases not matched to a gene.

The chain joins TRBV27 to TRBJ1-1; 7 nucleotides align to TRBD1. The trim removed 5 bases at V and 4 bases at J, leaving 13 bases unmatched. The CDR3 loop spans 16 amino acids. Germline V CDR1 and CDR2: MNHEY, SMNVEV (reference sequence). CDR3 DNA sequence: TGTGCCAGCAGTGTAAAAAGCAGGGGGGAGCGCACTGAAGCTTTCTTT. This encodes CASSVKSRGERTEAFF.

The rearrangement links TRBV28 to TRBJ2-7, with 7 bases lining up with TRBD2. With V trimmed by 6 bases and J by 7 bases, 6 bases remained unmatched. CDR3 length: 12 amino acids. Germline V gene lookup returns CDR1 MDHEN and CDR2 SYDVKM. The CDR3 loop reads CASRGGFGEQYF. The CDR3 DNA sequence: TGTGCCAGCAGGGGGGGGTTCGGAGAGCAGTACTTC.

The chain combines TRBV5-1 with TRBJ2-2; no clear D. Trimming stripped 0 bases from V and 1 base from J, with 4 bases between. There are 14 residues in the CDR3. Germline lookup yields CDR1 SGHRS and CDR2 YFSETQ. The DNA of the CDR3 is TGCGCCAGCAGCTTGGCTGTGAACACCGGGGAGCTGTTTTTT. It is translated as CASSLAVNTGELFF.

V usage is TRBV7-6 and J usage is TRBJ1-3; D remains ambiguous. Germline V gene data show CDR1 as SGHVS and CDR2 as FNYEAQ. V lost 5 bases and J 0 bases, leaving 8 bases between the germline ends. The CDR3 covers 14 residues. CDR3 amino acids: CASSITSSGNTIYF. The CDR3, as DNA: TGTGCCAGCAGCATCACGAGCTCTGGAAACACCATATATTTT.

The gene calls are TRBV5-5 and TRBJ1-2, with a possible D match to TRBD1 (6 bases). The CDR3 length is 15 residues. Germline values: CDR1 SGHKS, CDR2 YYEKEE (reference sequence). V lost 4 bases, J lost 6 bases, and 19 bases lay in between. The CDR3 reads CASSPSGGGGDGYTF. CDR3 sequence (DNA): TGTGCCAGCAGCCCCTCGGGTGGGGGGGGCGATGGCTACACCTTC.

The gene calls are TRBV5-5 and TRBJ1-2; 7 bases fit TRBD1. V shed 3 bases and J 2 bases; nucleotides not matched to a gene: 4. CDR3 length equals 14 residues. Germline CDR1 and CDR2: SGHKS and YYEKEE (reference sequence). The CDR3 loop is CASSSGTENYGYTF. The CDR3 coding sequence is TGTGCCAGCAGCTCCGGGACAGAGAACTATGGCTACACCTTC.

The V gene is TRBV30, the J gene TRBJ2-3; D not certain. Germline CDR1 GTSNPN, CDR2 SVGIG (reference sequence). V was clipped by 4 bases and J by 1 base, with 15 bases between them. The CDR3 consists of 15 residues. The CDR3 spells CAWTWSIARTDTQYF. As DNA, the CDR3 is TGTGCCTGGACCTGGAGCATAGCCCGCACAGATACGCAGTATTTT. The full variable domain, its missing parts supplied by reference TRBV30 and TRBJ2-3, is SQTIHQWPATLVQPVGSPLSLECTVEGTSNPNLYWYRQAAGRGLQLLFYSVGIGQISSEVPQNLSASRPQDRQFILSSKKLLLSDSGFYLCAWTWSIARTDTQYFGPGTRLTVL.

The chain uses TRBV11-2 and TRBJ2-7, with D perhaps TRBD2 (5 bases). The V gene's germline CDR1 is SGHAT and CDR2 FQNNGV. The V end was cut by 1 base, the J end by 5 bases, with 6 bases between. The CDR3 spans 12 residues. In DNA form, the CDR3 reads TGTGCCAGCAGCTTAGTGAGGGACGAGCAGTACTTC. It yields the protein CASSLVRDEQYF.

The chain uses TRBV2 and TRBJ1-4; 9 bases are a match to TRBD1. Per the germline V gene, CDR1 is SNHLY and CDR2 is FYNNEI. V lost 5 bases, J lost 5 bases, and 3 bases stayed unmatched. There are 14 residues in the CDR3. The CDR3 spells CASSLGTGNEKLFF. In nucleotides, the CDR3 is TGTGCCAGCAGTTTGGGGACAGGGAATGAAAAACTGTTTTTT.

A remark on this clone: The junction shows a germline mismatch at one end, possibly a read error. This chain joins TRBV14 and TRBJ1-1; 7 nucleotides align to TRBD1. Germline CDR1 is SGHDN and CDR2 is FVKESK. This CDR3 comprises 16 residues. CDR3: CASSQLWGRGNSEAFF. The CDR3 DNA is TGTGCCAGCAGCCAATTATGGGGCAGGGGGAACTCTGAAGCTTTCTTT.

The rearrangement joins TRBV5-8 to TRBJ1-5; 9 bases align to TRBD1. Trimming removed 3 bases from V and 11 bases from J; junction bases left unmatched: 12. This CDR3 is 15 amino acids long. The germline CDR1 and CDR2 sequences are SGHTS and YDEGEE. CDR3 loop: CASSWIGDRVRSQHF. CDR3 coding DNA: TGTGCCAGCAGCTGGATAGGGGACAGGGTACGGTCCCAGCATTTT.

V is TRBV9 and J is TRBJ1-2; D unclear. Germline V CDR1 and CDR2: SGDLS, YYNGEE. V was shortened by 0 bases and J by 7 bases, with 16 bases between the two germline ends. CDR3 size: 15 residues. The chain's CDR3 is CASSVGGSGYSGYTF. The CDR3 region has the DNA TGTGCCAGCAGCGTAGGAGGGTCCGGCTATTCTGGCTACACCTTC. The full variable domain, with the rest looked up from reference TRBV9 and TRBJ1-2, is DSGVTQTPKHLITATGQRVTLRCSPRSGDLSVYWYQQSLDQGLQFLIQYYNGEERAKGNILERFSAQQFPDLHSELNLSSLELGDSALYFCASSVGGSGYSGYTFGSGTRLTVV.